Below are 31 T cell receptor beta chains sequenced from a single sample in a study of blood T cell repertoires in COVID-19. Clones were read by immunoSEQ multiplex PCR, and TCRdb kept only the in-frame ones, dropping some. The profile shows over 350,000 clones, about 89% of them singletons. Sequencing was performed on PBMCs or T cells enriched from blood (not recorded which). The receptor source for this set is a woman aged 40 to 50 who had been exposed to COVID-19.

The J gene is TRBJ1-4, the V gene TRBV19; 7 bases are shared with TRBD1. The V gene's germline CDR1 is LNHDA and CDR2 SQIVND (reference sequence). CDR3 length: 14 residues. Trimming cost V 4 bases and J 4 bases; bases outside gene matches: 3. The CDR3, as DNA: TGTGCCAGTAGTAGGGCAGGGGGTAATGAAAAACTGTTTTTT. It specifies CASSRAGGNEKLFF.

V usage is TRBV5-6 and J usage is TRBJ1-1; perhaps TRBD1 as D (5 bases). CDR1 SGHDT and CDR2 YYEEEE come from the germline V gene. The V end was cut by 4 bases, the J end by 1 base, with 11 bases between. The CDR3 covers 14 residues. This chain's CDR3 is CASSRLQGNTEAFF. The DNA for the CDR3 is TGTGCCAGCAGCCGGCTTCAGGGGAACACTGAAGCTTTCTTT. The variable domain in full, completed from reference TRBV5-6 and TRBJ1-1, reads DAGVTQSPTHLIKTRGQQVTLRCSPKSGHDTVSWYQQALGQGPQFIFQYYEEEERQRGNFPDRFSGHQFPNYSSELNVNALLLGDSALYLCASSRLQGNTEAFFGQGTRLTVV.

The chain is built from TRBV3-1 (or the pseudogene TRBV3-2) and TRBJ1-2; maybe TRBD1 (6 bases). The V end lost 0 bases, the J end lost 4 bases, and 18 bases lay between the germline ends. This CDR3 spans 17 amino acids. Germline V gene data show CDR1 as LGHDT and CDR2 as YNNKEL (reference sequence). The CDR3 here is CASSQDRGAGLFYGYTF. In DNA, the CDR3 is TGTGCCAGCAGCCAAGATCGGGGGGCAGGTCTCTTCTATGGCTACACCTTC.

This chain uses TRBV7-3 with TRBJ2-1, with D hard to call. Trimming pared 0 bases from V and 1 base from J, leaving 13 bases between. The CDR3 sequence is 17 residues long. Germline V lookup: CDR1 SGHTA, CDR2 FQGTGA. The CDR3 spells CASSLTFSGASYNEQFF. The CDR3 DNA sequence: TGTGCCAGCAGCTTAACGTTTTCAGGTGCTTCCTACAATGAGCAGTTCTTC.

The chain recombines TRBV5-6 with TRBJ1-1; D ambiguous. The V end lost 1 base, the J end lost 1 base, and 5 bases lay between the germline ends. This CDR3 is 13 amino acids long. Per the germline V gene, CDR1 is SGHDT and CDR2 is YYEEEE. CDR3 DNA: TGTGCCAGCAGCTTGTACAAGAACACTGAAGCTTTCTTT. Translated: CASSLYKNTEAFF.

The chain has TRBV5-1 and TRBJ2-3; TRBD2 matches 13 bases. After removal of 4 bases from V and 3 bases from J, the junction contained 2 bases not matched to a gene. Germline V gene lookup returns CDR1 SGHRS and CDR2 YFSETQ. This CDR3 is built from 15 residues. CDR3 amino acids: CASSRTSGGTDTQYF. The CDR3 nucleotides are TGCGCCAGCAGCAGGACTAGCGGGGGAACAGATACGCAGTATTTT.

Only a few counts were recorded for this clone. J is TRBJ2-7 and V is TRBV21-1; the tabulated D call, TRBD1, remains unverified against the DNA. TRBV21-1 is a pseudogene. The CDR3 consists of 15 residues. Written as DNA, the CDR3 is TGTGCCAGCAGCCCCCAAGGCAGGGCCACCTACGAGCAGTACTTC. The encoded protein is CASSPQGRATYEQYF.

V and J are TRBV2 and TRBJ1-5; no clear D gene. V lost 3 bases, J lost 2 bases, and 11 bases lay in between. CDR3 length equals 15 residues. Germline values: CDR1 SNHLY, CDR2 FYNNEI. The chain's CDR3 is CASSDRAQRNQPQHF. The CDR3 DNA sequence: TGTGCCAGCAGTGACCGTGCACAGCGCAATCAGCCCCAGCATTTT.

This clone was observed once. The CDR3 DNA sequence: TGTGCCAGCAGCAGCCGGGACAGGCATTACAATGAGCAGTTCTTC. It translates to CASSSRDRHYNEQFF. The rearrangement links TRBV5-4 to TRBJ2-1; 8 bases agree with TRBD1. Looked up from germline, CDR1 is SGHNT and CDR2 is YYREEE (reference sequence). CDR3 length: 15 amino acids. V trimming: 4 bases; J trimming: 4 bases; junction bases outside the gene matches: 7.

The V and J genes are TRBV5-1 and TRBJ2-1; D possibly corresponds to TRBD2 (5 bases). Deletions cut 0 bases from V and 8 bases from J, with 12 bases between. This CDR3 is 14 amino acids long. From germline, CDR1 is SGHRS and CDR2 YFSETQ. The CDR3 loop is CASSLGGILDEQFF. CDR3 DNA sequence: TGCGCCAGCAGCTTGGGAGGGATTTTGGATGAGCAGTTCTTC.

This sequence joins TRBV27 and TRBJ2-3; maybe TRBD1 (5 bases). The CDR3 is 14 amino acids. Germline lookup yields CDR1 MNHEY and CDR2 SMNVEV (reference sequence). With 4 bases removed from V and 0 bases from J, the gap between germline ends came to 8 bases. CDR3 coding DNA: TGTGCCAGCAGTTGGGGCTATAGCACAGATACGCAGTATTTT. This sequence encodes CASSWGYSTDTQYF.

This sequence joins TRBV3-1 (or the pseudogene TRBV3-2) and TRBJ2-1; 8 nucleotides agree with TRBD2. The CDR3 loop spans 16 amino acids. V was clipped by 6 bases and J by 0 bases; unmatched bases: 7. Germline CDR1 LGHDT, CDR2 YNNKEL (reference sequence). This chain's CDR3 is CASRPSGRLSYNEQFF. The CDR3 bases are TGTGCCAGCAGACCTAGCGGGCGACTCTCCTACAATGAGCAGTTCTTC.

The V and J genes are TRBV28 and TRBJ1-6; TRBD1 matches at 7 bases. This CDR3 spans 16 amino acids. Germline CDR1 and CDR2: MDHEN and SYDVKM. V lost 1 base and J lost 7; bases outside the gene matches: 7. The CDR3 DNA follows: TGTGCCAGCAGTTTATTCAGGGGGTCATTGAATTCACCCCTCCACTTT. As protein: CASSLFRGSLNSPLHF.

The gene calls are TRBV29-1 and TRBJ2-2; 12 bases are shared with TRBD2. CDR1 and CDR2 from the germline V gene are SQVTM and ANQGSEA. The length of the CDR3 is 15 residues. J lost 5 bases, V lost 6 bases, and 7 bases had no gene match. The CDR3 nucleotides are TGCAGCGTGTCTTCTAGCGGGGGGGGAACCGGGGAGCTGTTTTTT. As protein: CSVSSSGGGTGELFF.

CDR3 DNA sequence: TGTGCCAGCAGCTTTGGACCCGGCGGAGGCGAGACCCAGTACTTC. This sequence encodes CASSFGPGGGETQYF. The rearrangement uses TRBV7-2 and TRBJ2-5; D perhaps matches TRBD2 (5 bases). The V end was cut by 3 bases, the J end by 5 bases, with 16 bases between. The CDR3 totals 15 residues. Germline-derived CDR1 and CDR2 are SGHTA and FQGNSA.

This clone was picked up a small number of times. The V gene is TRBV2, the J gene TRBJ1-4; D is perhaps TRBD1 (5 bases). V was trimmed by 8 bases and J by 3 bases, leaving 13 bases between them. In germline, CDR1 is SNHLY, CDR2 FYNNEI. The CDR3 is made up of 14 amino acids. CDR3 DNA sequence: TGTGCCAGCTTCCGCGGGGGTGCTAATGAAAAACTGTTTTTT. Its protein is CASFRGGANEKLFF.

V is TRBV5-1 and J is TRBJ2-1, with 7 bases lining up with TRBD1. The CDR3 extends over 15 amino acids. CDR1 and CDR2 from the germline V gene are SGHRS and YFSETQ. Losses at the gene ends were 5 bases for V and 0 bases for J; bases not matched to a gene: 5. CDR3: CASSAGTASYNEQFF. Written as DNA, the CDR3 is TGCGCCAGCAGTGCCGGGACAGCCTCCTACAATGAGCAGTTCTTC. The whole variable domain, filled in from reference TRBV5-1 and TRBJ2-1, reads KAGVTQTPRYLIKTRGQQVTLSCSPISGHRSVSWYQQTPGQGLQFLFEYFSETQRNKGNFPGRFSGRQFSNSRSEMNVSTLELGDSALYLCASSAGTASYNEQFFGPGTRLTVL.

The genes are TRBV9 and TRBJ1-6; no definite D call. V lost 2 bases, J lost 9 bases, and 12 bases lay in between. CDR1 SGDLS and CDR2 YYNGEE come from the germline V gene. The CDR3 spans 14 residues. The CDR3 sequence: CASSVGDRASPLHF. The CDR3 DNA sequence: TGTGCCAGCAGCGTCGGGGATAGGGCTTCACCCCTCCACTTT.

This sequence joins TRBV11-3 and TRBJ1-2; 7 bases line up with TRBD1. The V and J ends lost 4 bases and 1 base, in that order; junction bases with no gene match: 9. The CDR3 spans 16 residues. CDR1 SGHNT and CDR2 YENEEA come from the germline V gene. In nucleotides, the CDR3 is TGTGCCAGCAGCTCAGGACGGGACAGAAATAACTATGGCTACACCTTC. Amino acids: CASSSGRDRNNYGYTF.

This chain links TRBV23-1 with TRBJ1-1; TRBD1 might be the D (5 bases). TRBV23-1 qualifies as an ORF whose function is uncertain. This CDR3 is built from 14 residues. V lost 8 bases and J 6 bases, leaving 19 bases between the germline ends. This CDR3 reads CASCKRGNGAEAFF. Written as DNA, the CDR3 is TGCGCCAGCTGTAAGCGGGGGAATGGGGCTGAAGCTTTCTTT.

A remark on this clone: Other nucleotide sequences in the sample specify the same CDR3. The genes are TRBV3-1 (or the pseudogene TRBV3-2) and TRBJ1-2; 7 bases are a match to TRBD1. The CDR3 loop spans 13 amino acids. CDR1 is LGHDT and CDR2 is YNNKEL in the germline V gene (reference sequence). The ends lost 4 bases at V and 2 bases at J; junction bases unmatched: 1. The CDR3 bases are TGTGCCAGCAGCCTACAGGGGAACTATGGCTACACCTTC. Protein product: CASSLQGNYGYTF.

V is TRBV10-3 and J is TRBJ1-1; 7 nucleotides align to TRBD1. The germline CDR1 and CDR2 sequences are ENHRY and SYGVKD. The V gene end was trimmed by 7 bases and the J gene end by 3 bases; junction bases not matched to a gene: 5. The CDR3 is 13 amino acids. The CDR3 is CAINPGGYTEAFF. CDR3 in DNA: TGTGCCATCAATCCAGGGGGGTACACTGAAGCTTTCTTT.

The CDR3, as DNA: TGCAGCGTTCTAACTCCGCGGGGGCGGGATACGCAGTATTTT. Translated, it gives CSVLTPRGRDTQYF. V is TRBV29-1 and J is TRBJ2-3; a weak D match, TRBD2 (7 bases). The CDR3 sequence is 14 residues long. The V gene lost 5 bases and the J gene lost 6 bases, with 18 bases spanning the gap. Looked up from germline, CDR1 is SQVTM and CDR2 is ANQGSEA.

The chain recombines TRBV11-3 with TRBJ2-7; 13 nucleotides line up with TRBD2. The V gene's germline CDR1 is SGHNT and CDR2 YENEEA. V trimming: 3 bases; J trimming: 4 bases; junction bases outside the gene matches: 9. The CDR3 spans 17 residues. The CDR3 bases are TGTGCCAGCAGCTTCGGGACTAGCGGGGAGGTCCGGTACGAGCAGTACTTC. It codes for CASSFGTSGEVRYEQYF.

This clone occurred once. The chain employs TRBV18 and TRBJ1-1, with 8 bases lining up with TRBD1. This CDR3 is 12 amino acids long. Germline V CDR1 and CDR2: KGHSH, LQKENI. The J segment lost 5 bases and the V segment lost 5 bases, leaving 1 base of the junction unmatched. CDR3: CASSDRGTEAFF. CDR3 in DNA: TGTGCCAGCTCAGACAGGGGAACTGAAGCTTTCTTT.

V is TRBV3-1 (or the pseudogene TRBV3-2) and J is TRBJ2-5, with 14 bases that match TRBD2. The ends lost 3 bases at V and 2 bases at J; junction bases unmatched: 2. CDR1 is LGHDT, CDR2 YNNKEL, per germline (reference sequence). This CDR3 is 16 amino acids long. CDR3 region: CASSQRLAGGQETQYF. CDR3 nucleotide sequence: TGTGCCAGCAGCCAGCGACTAGCGGGGGGGCAAGAGACCCAGTACTTC.

This rearrangement joins TRBV18 to TRBJ2-3; D remains ambiguous. The CDR3 totals 15 residues. CDR1 and CDR2 from the germline V gene are KGHSH and LQKENI. V lost 0 bases to trimming and J lost 0 bases, with 7 bases between them. CDR3 nucleotides: TGTGCCAGCTCACCACCCACTACTAGCACAGATACGCAGTATTTT. Translated: CASSPPTTSTDTQYF.

The chain is built from TRBV3-1 (or the pseudogene TRBV3-2) and TRBJ2-3, with D possibly matching TRBD2 (5 bases). Trimming took 0 bases from V and 0 from J, leaving 10 bases between them. This CDR3 is built from 16 residues. Germline loops: CDR1 LGHDT, CDR2 YNNKEL (reference sequence). CDR3 sequence: CASSQDSGASTDTQYF. CDR3 nucleotide sequence: TGTGCCAGCAGCCAAGACAGCGGTGCTAGCACAGATACGCAGTATTTT.

The rearrangement joins TRBV6-5 to TRBJ2-2; weak D call: TRBD1 (6 bases). Germline CDR1 MNHEY, CDR2 SVGAGI. The V and J ends lost 0 bases and 5 bases respectively, with 13 bases between them. CDR3 size: 16 residues. The CDR3 reads CASSYSTTGLTGELFF. The CDR3 DNA follows: TGTGCCAGCAGTTACTCGACTACAGGGTTAACCGGGGAGCTGTTTTTT.

The rearrangement links TRBV2 to TRBJ1-4; D remains ambiguous. This CDR3 contains 17 residues. Trimming took off 4 bases at V and 3 bases at J, with 18 bases between the two ends. Per the germline V gene, CDR1 is SNHLY and CDR2 is FYNNEI. The DNA of the CDR3 is TGTGCCAGCAGTGTCGAGTTGGTAATTGGAGCTAATGAAAAACTGTTTTTT. It translates to CASSVELVIGANEKLFF. The entire variable domain, with the rest obtained from reference TRBV2 and TRBJ1-4, is as follows: EPEVTQTPSHQVTQMGQEVILRCVPISNHLYFYWYRQILGQKVEFLVSFYNNEISEKSEIFDDQFSVERPDGSNFTLKIRSTKLEDSAMYFCASSVELVIGANEKLFFGSGTQLSVL.

The chain employs TRBV4-2 and TRBJ1-2; no firm D call. V was clipped by 0 bases and J by 5 bases, with 19 bases between them. Germline V gene data show CDR1 as LGHNA and CDR2 as YNFKEQ. The CDR3 has 17 amino acids. The CDR3 protein is CASSQERAKGGGYGYTF. The CDR3 DNA reads as TGTGCCAGCAGCCAAGAGCGGGCAAAGGGTGGAGGGTATGGCTACACCTTC.